The following is a T cell receptor (beta chain) sequence with its context. The data derive from a study of blood T cell repertoires in COVID-19. This CDR3 contains 15 residues. Germline V gene sequence: CDR1 KGHSH, CDR2 LQKENI. V dropped 3 bases and J dropped 4; count of bases not matched to a gene: 8. The repertoire was sequenced with immunoSEQ multiplex PCR; TCRdb's copy has only in-frame clones and lacks some. Counted here are 120,000 or so clones, 70% to 80% occurring once; the ten biggest clones make up about 7.1%. The sequenced sample was peripheral blood. The origin of this receptor is a woman in her sixties or seventies with acute or convalescent COVID-19. J is TRBJ1-1 and V is TRBV18; 7 nucleotides align to TRBD1. CDR3 sequence reads: CASSPPSRGTTEAFF. The CDR3 DNA reads TGTGCCAGCTCACCCCCCTCCAGGGGGACCACTGAAGCTTTCTTT.